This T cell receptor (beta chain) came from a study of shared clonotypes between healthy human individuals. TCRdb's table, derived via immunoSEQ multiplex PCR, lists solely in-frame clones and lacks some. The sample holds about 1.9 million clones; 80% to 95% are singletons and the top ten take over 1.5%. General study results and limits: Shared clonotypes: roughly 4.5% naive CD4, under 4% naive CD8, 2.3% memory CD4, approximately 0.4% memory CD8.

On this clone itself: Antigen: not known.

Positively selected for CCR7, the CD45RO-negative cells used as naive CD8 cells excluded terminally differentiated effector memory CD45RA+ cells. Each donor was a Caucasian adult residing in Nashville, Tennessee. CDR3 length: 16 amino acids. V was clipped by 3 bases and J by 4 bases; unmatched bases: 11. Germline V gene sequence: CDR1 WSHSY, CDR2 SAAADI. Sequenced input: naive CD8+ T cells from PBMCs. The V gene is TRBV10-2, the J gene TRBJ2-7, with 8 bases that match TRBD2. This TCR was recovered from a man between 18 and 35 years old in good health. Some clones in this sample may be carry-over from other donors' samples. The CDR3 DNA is TGCGCCAGCAGTGAAAGTGAGCGGGAGACATTGTACGAGCAGTACTTC. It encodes CASSESERETLYEQYF.